This T cell receptor beta chain originates from a study of blood T cells in healthy people across ages (dated by TCRdb to 2015 to 2017). Regarding the complete study: Template switching captured roughly one uniquely barcoded TCR beta cDNA molecule per two T cells in model experiments. To avoid experimental bias, donors of different ages were distributed randomly across sequencing lanes. The donors were split into four age groups: young (average about 15 years), middle-aged (about 40), aged (over 55) and long-lived (approximately 89). Age-related changes in TCR beta repertoire diversity were measured in the study by deep sequencing normalized with unique cDNA molecular identifiers. Using the same blood draw, the study looked at two additional independent replicas of 1 million unique cDNA reads for two donors, one aged 18 to 29 and the other aged 80 or older. Broad study findings and their caveats: Compared with the aged group, the long-lived group had more naive CD4+ T cells, fewer expanded clones and increased TCR diversity, suggesting age selection. A strong correlation was found between observed TCR beta diversity and the percentage of naive T cells measured by flow cytometry. Estimates of total diversity based on one million sequenced T cells were regarded as lower bounds and as underestimates. Because the CMV infection status of the donors was unknown, age-related changes in expanded clonotypes may potentially have been confounded. As age increased, observed TCR beta diversity per million T cells dropped in a roughly linear way, and a significant reduction was already evident by age 40. Because profiling used bulk unsorted PBMCs, naive and antigen-experienced compartments could not be compared conclusively.

About this clonotype itself: The antigen this receptor binds is unknown. The sample holds no much larger clone one base away, and base qualities are not on file.

The roughly 42 donors, aged about 6 to 95 years, were systemically healthy Caucasian individuals from Russia. Each donor gave approximately 9.3 milliliters of peripheral blood, collected into EDTA-treated Vacutainer tubes. Ficoll-Paque density-gradient centrifugation was used to isolate PBMCs, with at least 6.5 million obtained per sample. Total RNA was extracted from PBMCs with Trizol reagent, with at least 5 micrograms obtained per sample. Naive CD45RAhigh/CD27high T cell percentages were measured by flow cytometry on a PBMC aliquot from every donor. From the germline V gene, CDR1 is SGHDN and CDR2 is FVKESK. The CDR3 measures 15 amino acids from cysteine to phenylalanine. The CDR3 DNA has 45 bases and is translated from base 1. Germline trimming: 3 bases from V, 4 bases from J; junction bases outside gene matches: 5. Libraries were constructed by 5' RACE. Sequencer: Illumina HiSeq 2500. A second 7 to 11 cycle PCR used a sample-barcoded 5' primer and a J-beta primer mix. A template-switch 5' adaptor carrying 12 random nucleotides introduced a unique molecular identifier onto each TCR beta cDNA molecule. Each sample yielded at least 3 million CDR3-containing paired-end reads. First-strand cDNA was synthesized from all RNA with the Mint cDNA synthesis kit, primed by a TRBC-specific oligonucleotide. All cDNA was treated with uracil-DNA glycosylase and then went through a first 18-cycle PCR with the universal primers M1SS and BC2_uni_R. The study's own analysis went as follows. Normalization of each sample was performed by random selection of 1 million high-quality reads, each carrying a distinct molecular identifier. Instead of being binned into consensus sequences, reads with shared molecular identifiers were discarded. MiTCR, set to a Q25 quality threshold and the strictest error-elimination algorithm, was used for CDR3 identification, clonotype clustering and error correction. A nonparametric unseen species model with Euler transformation was used to estimate lower-bound total TCR beta diversity. TCRdb handled the public reads itself, with Q25 trimming in fastp and clone calling in MiXCR, and kept productive beta chains. Rows matching on CDR3 protein sequence are summarized as one entry with the most common DNA and genes. TCRdb, not the original authors, processed these V and J calls. The sample table lists about 1.7 million distinct CDR3 sequences, roughly 28% of them with a count of one. The ten largest clones represent approximately 7.7% of the sample.

The source of this sequence is a woman under 40 in good health. Sequenced sample: blood. Here the chain combines TRBV14 and TRBJ2-1, and TRBD1 matches 8 of the central bases. The nucleotides read TGTGCCAGCAGCCAGGACAGGGCCTATTACAATGAGCAGTTCTTC. This translates into CASSQDRAYYNEQFF. The full variable domain, with segments outside the CDR3 supplied by the reference TRBV14 and TRBJ2-1 proteins, appears as EAGVTQFPSHSVIEKGQTVTLRCDPISGHDNLYWYRRVMGKEIKFLLHFVKESKQDESGMPNNRFLAERTGGTYSTLKVQPAELEDSGVYFCASSQDRAYYNEQFFGPGTRLTVL.